Listed below are T cell receptor beta chains from one sample, sequenced in a study of blood T cell repertoires in COVID-19. Assay used: immunoSEQ multiplex PCR; TCRdb lists only in-frame clones, some missing. The table includes 75,000 to 95,000 clones, under 80% detected once. Sequencing was carried out using peripheral blood. These TCRs come from a man aged 55 to 70 with COVID-19, enrolled during active disease. CDR3s include the opening cysteine and the closing phenylalanine or tryptophan. A D gene is named only where the DNA matches it firmly. The size entry is marked missing in some rows and otherwise reads once, few, many or a size class.

>TRBJ1-1|TRBV7-2|NA|NA
TGTGCCAGCAGCCAGAGGCGTGCCGTCTTGGAAGCTTTCTTT
CASSQRRAVLEAFF
>TRBJ1-4|TRBV21-1|NA|NA
TGTGCCAGCAGCAAAGCTAGGAGAAATTATAGTGAAAAACTGTTTTTT
CASSKARRNYSEKLFF
>TRBJ2-1|TRBV4-1|NA|NA
TGCGCCAGCAGCCAAGGGAGGGGCTACAATGAGCAGTTCTTC
CASSQGRGYNEQFF
>TRBJ1-2|TRBV9|NA|NA
TGTGCCAGCAGCGTAGAGGGGAACTCCTATGGCTACACCTTC
CASSVEGNSYGYTF
>TRBJ2-4|TRBV7-9|NA|once
TGTGCCAGCAGCCAGGGACTCCCGGAACGGATTCAGTACTTC
CASSQGLPERIQYF
>TRBJ2-7|TRBV4-3|NA|NA
TGCGCCAGCAGCCAAGATTACAGGGGGGGCTACGAGCAGTACTTC
CASSQDYRGGYEQYF
>TRBJ1-1|TRBV7-8|NA|NA
TGTGCCAGCAGCTTAGCGCCACAGAACACTGAAGCTTTCTTT
CASSLAPQNTEAFF
>TRBJ2-7|TRBV11-3|NA|once
TGTGCCAGCAGCTTAAGGCAGGGCGTCGAGCAGTACTTC
CASSLRQGVEQYF
>TRBJ2-3|TRBV2|TRBD2|NA
TGTGCCAGCATGGTCTCTAGCGGGGGGCAAGATACGCAGTATTTT
CASMVSSGGQDTQYF
>TRBJ1-4|TRBV4-1|NA|NA
TGCGCCAGCAGCCACGCCCAGGGGAGATATGAAAAACTGTTTTTT
CASSHAQGRYEKLFF
>TRBJ1-4|TRBV12-3/TRBV12-4|NA|NA
TGTGCCAGCAGTTTCCAGGGTCTTGAAAAACTGTTTTTT
CASSFQGLEKLFF
>TRBJ2-5|TRBV18|NA|NA
TGTGCCAGCTCTCGCACCAGACAAGAGACCCAGTACTTC
CASSRTRQETQYF
>TRBJ2-1|TRBV3-1/TRBV3-2|TRBD2|NA
TGTGCCAGCAGGCCTCCCGGGACTAGCGGCAATGAGCAGTTCTTC
CASRPPGTSGNEQFF
>TRBJ2-7|TRBV11-2|TRBD2|NA
TGTGCCAGCAGCTTTTCCGCGACTAGCGGGGGGTACGAGCAGTACTTC
CASSFSATSGGYEQYF
>TRBJ2-7|TRBV9|NA|NA
TGTGCCAGCAGCGGACCGGGACACAAGTCCTACGAGCAGTACTTC
CASSGPGHKSYEQYF
>TRBJ2-1|TRBV5-1|TRBD2|NA
TGCGCCAGCAGCCCCTGGCGGGAGGGTAGGGGGCACAATGAGCAGTTCTTC
CASSPWREGRGHNEQFF
>TRBJ2-1|TRBV9|TRBD2|NA
TGTGCCAGCAGCGGATCCGGGCGGGGGGGCCAGTATGAGCAGTTCTTC
CASSGSGRGGQYEQFF
>TRBJ2-7|TRBV7-9|TRBD1|NA
TGTGCCAGCAGTTTATCCGGACAGGGGGGCGAGCAGTACTTC
CASSLSGQGGEQYF
>TRBJ2-3|TRBV5-6|TRBD1|NA
TGTGCCAGCAGCAGGGACAGGGATGTCACAGATACGCAGTATTTT
CASSRDRDVTDTQYF
>TRBJ2-7|TRBV25-1|TRBD2|NA
TGTGCCAGCAGTGACCAAGGACTAGCGGGACTCGAGCAGTACTTC
CASSDQGLAGLEQYF
>TRBJ2-5|TRBV15|TRBD1|once
TGTGCCACCGAAAGGGACAGGGGGCTGGAGACCCAGTACTTC
CATERDRGLETQYF
>TRBJ2-3|TRBV2|TRBD2|NA
TGTGCCAGCAGTCGCTGGACTAGCGGCTTAAGCACAGATACGCAGTATTTT
CASSRWTSGLSTDTQYF
>TRBJ2-7|TRBV11-2|TRBD1|NA
TGTGCCAGCAGCTTAGATCCGGGACAGATCTACGAGCAGTACTTC
CASSLDPGQIYEQYF
>TRBJ2-3|TRBV14|TRBD2|NA
TGTGCCAGCCGGACTAGCGGGCAGGGGACGCAGTATTTT
CASRTSGQGTQYF
>TRBJ1-5|TRBV7-9|TRBD1|NA
TGTGCCAGCAGCCCACAGGGGGCGCTAGGACAGCCCCAGCATTTT
CASSPQGALGQPQHF
>TRBJ2-5|TRBV5-4|TRBD1|NA
TGTGCCAGCAGCTCAGGGGGTGGTGAGACCCAGTACTTC
CASSSGGGETQYF
>TRBJ2-3|TRBV5-1|NA|NA
TGCGCCAGCAGCTTGAGCCAGGAGGGCGCGGACTATACGCAGTATTTT
CASSLSQEGADYTQYF
>TRBJ1-5|TRBV4-1|TRBD1|once
TGCGCCAGCAGCAAAGACAGGGGCGGCAATCAGCCCCAGCATTTT
CASSKDRGGNQPQHF
>TRBJ2-7|TRBV20-1|NA|NA
TGCAGGGGGCCCGGCGAGCAGTACTTC
CRGPGEQYF
>TRBJ2-1|TRBV18|NA|few
TGTGCCAGCTCACCATTGGACAGCTACAATGAGCAGTTCTTC
CASSPLDSYNEQFF
>TRBJ1-1|TRBV28|TRBD1|NA
TGTGCCAGCAGTGCCGACAGGGGGAAAGCTTTCTTT
CASSADRGKAFF
>TRBJ1-1|TRBV12-3/TRBV12-4|NA|NA
TGTGCCAGCAGTTCCCTGACAGGCTCCCTGACTTTCTTT
CASSSLTGSLTFF
>TRBJ2-5|TRBV12-3/TRBV12-4|NA|NA
TGTGCCAGCAGTCCCCGGGAGACCCAGTACTTC
CASSPRETQYF
>TRBJ2-1|TRBV19|TRBD2|NA
TGTGCCAGTAGTACTCTACCCGGGACTAGCCCCGGTGAGCAGTTCTTC
CASSTLPGTSPGEQFF
>TRBJ2-5|TRBV7-3|TRBD2|NA
TGTGCCAGCAGCTTAACGGGGGGACTAGCGGGTTTGGAGACCCAGTACTTC
CASSLTGGLAGLETQYF
>TRBJ1-2|TRBV5-3|TRBD1|NA
TGTGCCAGAAGCAACACCCCGGGGGTTGGACAGGGCCATGGCTACACCTTC
CARSNTPGVGQGHGYTF
>TRBJ2-3|TRBV7-3|TRBD2|NA
TGTGCCAGCAGCCCAATAGCGGGAGATACGCAGTATTTT
CASSPIAGDTQYF
>TRBJ2-2|TRBV5-1|NA|NA
TGCGCCAGCAGCTTACAGGGCACCGGGGAGCTGTTTTTT
CASSLQGTGELFF
>TRBJ2-7|TRBV5-4|NA|once
TGTGCCAGCAGCCTGGGGTCAGGAGGGGTTGGATACGAGCAGTACTTC
CASSLGSGGVGYEQYF
>TRBJ2-5|TRBV7-3|NA|NA
TGTGCCAGCAGCCCGGCCGGGGGACTGGAGACCCAGTACTTC
CASSPAGGLETQYF
>TRBJ2-7|TRBV19|NA|NA
TGTGCCAGTAACTCCGGACAGCGAGCAAACGAGCAGTACTTC
CASNSGQRANEQYF
>TRBJ2-7|TRBV11-3|TRBD1|NA
TGTGCCAGCGCCCACCAGACGGGACAGGGAGGCAACGAGCAGTACTTC
CASAHQTGQGGNEQYF
>TRBJ2-7|TRBV11-2|NA|NA
TGTGCCAGCAGCTTTTACGGGGCCTACGAGCAGTACTTC
CASSFYGAYEQYF
>TRBJ1-5|TRBV19|NA|NA
TGTGCCAGCTGGGACTCTTATAGCAATCAGCCCCAGCATTTT
CASWDSYSNQPQHF